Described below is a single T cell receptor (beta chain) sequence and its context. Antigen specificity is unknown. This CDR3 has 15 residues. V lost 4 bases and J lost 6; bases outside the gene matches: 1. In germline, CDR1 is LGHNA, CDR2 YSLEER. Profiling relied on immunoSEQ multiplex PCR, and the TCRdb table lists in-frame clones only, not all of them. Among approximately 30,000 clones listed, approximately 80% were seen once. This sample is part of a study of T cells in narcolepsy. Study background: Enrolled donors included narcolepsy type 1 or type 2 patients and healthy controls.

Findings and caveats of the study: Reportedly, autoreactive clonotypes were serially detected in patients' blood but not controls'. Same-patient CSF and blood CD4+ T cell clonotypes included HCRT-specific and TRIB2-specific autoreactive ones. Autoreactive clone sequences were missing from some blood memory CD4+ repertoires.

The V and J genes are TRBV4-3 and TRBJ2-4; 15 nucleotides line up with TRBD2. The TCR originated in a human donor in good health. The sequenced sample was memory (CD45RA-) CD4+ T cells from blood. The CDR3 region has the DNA TGCGCCAGCAGCCTGGGACTAGCGGGGGGAAACATTCAGTACTTC. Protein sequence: CASSLGLAGGNIQYF.